What follows are 9 T cell receptor beta chains derived from one specimen sequenced in a study of T-cell reconstitution after alpha-beta-depleted transplantation in children. Unique molecular identifiers were used in preparing the TCRbeta library. MiXCR, applied by TCRdb to the PCR reads, yields one record per CDR3 protein. The table has fewer than 550,000 distinct CDR3 sequences, approximately 11% seen once. The specimen comprised PBMCs from the stem cell graft donor, sampled from the stem cell graft. The receptors derive from a human donor who donated a stem cell graft to a child with acute myeloid leukemia.

This clonotype was observed at least ten times. J is TRBJ2-7 and V is TRBV20-1, with D tentatively TRBD1 (6 bases). Trimming took 2 bases from V and 0 from J, leaving 14 bases between them. This CDR3 has 15 amino acids. Germline CDR1 reads DFQATT; CDR2 reads SNEGSKA (reference sequence). The CDR3 is CSARRPDRSSYEQYF. The CDR3, as DNA: TGCAGTGCTAGACGTCCCGACAGGAGCTCCTACGAGCAGTACTTC.

Only a few counts were recorded for this clonotype. The rearrangement links TRBV5-5 to TRBJ2-7, with D uncertain. Germline V gives CDR1 SGHKS, CDR2 YYEKEE (reference sequence). V lost 4 bases to trimming and J lost 2 bases, with 13 bases between them. The CDR3 sequence is 14 residues long. DNA of the CDR3: TGTGCCAGCAGCACCTGGACCGACGCCTACGAGCAGTACGTC. Residues: CASSTWTDAYEQYV.

In its sample, this clonotype was seen a few times. The rearrangement joins TRBV5-1 to TRBJ1-2; D is possibly TRBD1 (6 bases). Trimming took 3 bases from V and 2 from J, leaving 8 bases between them. This CDR3 comprises 13 residues. Germline assignment: CDR1 SGHRS and CDR2 YFSETQ. This CDR3 is CASSSTGNYGYTF. CDR3 coding DNA: TGCGCCAGCAGCTCTACAGGGAACTATGGCTACACCTTC.

This rearrangement joins TRBV6-1 to TRBJ2-1, with 8 bases matching TRBD2. Germline CDR1 MNHNS, CDR2 SASEGT. There are 15 residues in the CDR3. Unmatched junction bases numbered 7, after V lost 5 bases and J lost 4 bases. The CDR3 bases are TGTGCCAGCAGTCAAGTAGCGGGATCTTACAATGAGCAGTTCTTC. Amino acid sequence: CASSQVAGSYNEQFF.

This clonotype was seen more than once but under ten times. The J gene is TRBJ2-3, the V gene TRBV6-5; 7 nucleotides agree with TRBD2. The CDR3 runs 15 residues. CDR1 MNHEY and CDR2 SVGAGI come from the germline V gene. With V trimmed by 0 bases and J by 5 bases, 5 bases remained unmatched. CDR3: CASSYSSGARDTQYF. Here the CDR3 DNA reads TGTGCCAGCAGTTACTCGAGCGGGGCGAGAGATACGCAGTATTTT.

This clonotype was seen ten or more times. The chain carries TRBV3-1 and TRBJ1-2; TRBD1 is a possible D gene (6 bases). The V and J ends lost 0 bases and 6 bases respectively, with 14 bases between them. The CDR3 runs 15 residues. The germline gives CDR1 LGHDT, CDR2 YNNKEL (reference sequence). The CDR3 bases are TGTGCCAGCAGCCAAGATCAGGGGACACCCGATGGCTACACCTTC. Its translation is CASSQDQGTPDGYTF.

About this clonotype: A read error may produce the germline difference seen at one junction end. This chain joins TRBV6-1 and TRBJ1-4; TRBD1 is a possible D gene (5 bases). Germline CDR1 is MNHNS and CDR2 is SASEGT. The CDR3 is made up of 16 amino acids. The CDR3 bases are TGTGGCAGCAGTCTAACCCGGGACGCCTCTCATGAAAAACTGTTTTTT. Translation: CGSSLTRDASHEKLFF.

This chain connects TRBV5-5 to TRBJ2-7, with 7 bases fitting TRBD1. Germline values: CDR1 SGHKS, CDR2 YYEKEE (reference sequence). J was trimmed by 6 bases and V by 4 bases; bases with no gene match: 4. This CDR3 spans 12 amino acids. CDR3 DNA sequence: TGTGCCAGCAGCCACGGGACAGCCGAGCAGTACGTC. This codes for CASSHGTAEQYV.

This clonotype showed up many times. This rearrangement joins TRBV2 to TRBJ1-2; 10 nucleotides agree with TRBD1. Germline values: CDR1 SNHLY, CDR2 FYNNEI. Trimming took 1 base from V and 4 from J; bases not matched to a gene: 6. This CDR3 is 16 amino acids long. This chain's CDR3 is CASSEVPGQGIYGYTF. The CDR3, as DNA: TGTGCCAGCAGTGAAGTGCCGGGACAGGGGATCTATGGCTACACCTTC.